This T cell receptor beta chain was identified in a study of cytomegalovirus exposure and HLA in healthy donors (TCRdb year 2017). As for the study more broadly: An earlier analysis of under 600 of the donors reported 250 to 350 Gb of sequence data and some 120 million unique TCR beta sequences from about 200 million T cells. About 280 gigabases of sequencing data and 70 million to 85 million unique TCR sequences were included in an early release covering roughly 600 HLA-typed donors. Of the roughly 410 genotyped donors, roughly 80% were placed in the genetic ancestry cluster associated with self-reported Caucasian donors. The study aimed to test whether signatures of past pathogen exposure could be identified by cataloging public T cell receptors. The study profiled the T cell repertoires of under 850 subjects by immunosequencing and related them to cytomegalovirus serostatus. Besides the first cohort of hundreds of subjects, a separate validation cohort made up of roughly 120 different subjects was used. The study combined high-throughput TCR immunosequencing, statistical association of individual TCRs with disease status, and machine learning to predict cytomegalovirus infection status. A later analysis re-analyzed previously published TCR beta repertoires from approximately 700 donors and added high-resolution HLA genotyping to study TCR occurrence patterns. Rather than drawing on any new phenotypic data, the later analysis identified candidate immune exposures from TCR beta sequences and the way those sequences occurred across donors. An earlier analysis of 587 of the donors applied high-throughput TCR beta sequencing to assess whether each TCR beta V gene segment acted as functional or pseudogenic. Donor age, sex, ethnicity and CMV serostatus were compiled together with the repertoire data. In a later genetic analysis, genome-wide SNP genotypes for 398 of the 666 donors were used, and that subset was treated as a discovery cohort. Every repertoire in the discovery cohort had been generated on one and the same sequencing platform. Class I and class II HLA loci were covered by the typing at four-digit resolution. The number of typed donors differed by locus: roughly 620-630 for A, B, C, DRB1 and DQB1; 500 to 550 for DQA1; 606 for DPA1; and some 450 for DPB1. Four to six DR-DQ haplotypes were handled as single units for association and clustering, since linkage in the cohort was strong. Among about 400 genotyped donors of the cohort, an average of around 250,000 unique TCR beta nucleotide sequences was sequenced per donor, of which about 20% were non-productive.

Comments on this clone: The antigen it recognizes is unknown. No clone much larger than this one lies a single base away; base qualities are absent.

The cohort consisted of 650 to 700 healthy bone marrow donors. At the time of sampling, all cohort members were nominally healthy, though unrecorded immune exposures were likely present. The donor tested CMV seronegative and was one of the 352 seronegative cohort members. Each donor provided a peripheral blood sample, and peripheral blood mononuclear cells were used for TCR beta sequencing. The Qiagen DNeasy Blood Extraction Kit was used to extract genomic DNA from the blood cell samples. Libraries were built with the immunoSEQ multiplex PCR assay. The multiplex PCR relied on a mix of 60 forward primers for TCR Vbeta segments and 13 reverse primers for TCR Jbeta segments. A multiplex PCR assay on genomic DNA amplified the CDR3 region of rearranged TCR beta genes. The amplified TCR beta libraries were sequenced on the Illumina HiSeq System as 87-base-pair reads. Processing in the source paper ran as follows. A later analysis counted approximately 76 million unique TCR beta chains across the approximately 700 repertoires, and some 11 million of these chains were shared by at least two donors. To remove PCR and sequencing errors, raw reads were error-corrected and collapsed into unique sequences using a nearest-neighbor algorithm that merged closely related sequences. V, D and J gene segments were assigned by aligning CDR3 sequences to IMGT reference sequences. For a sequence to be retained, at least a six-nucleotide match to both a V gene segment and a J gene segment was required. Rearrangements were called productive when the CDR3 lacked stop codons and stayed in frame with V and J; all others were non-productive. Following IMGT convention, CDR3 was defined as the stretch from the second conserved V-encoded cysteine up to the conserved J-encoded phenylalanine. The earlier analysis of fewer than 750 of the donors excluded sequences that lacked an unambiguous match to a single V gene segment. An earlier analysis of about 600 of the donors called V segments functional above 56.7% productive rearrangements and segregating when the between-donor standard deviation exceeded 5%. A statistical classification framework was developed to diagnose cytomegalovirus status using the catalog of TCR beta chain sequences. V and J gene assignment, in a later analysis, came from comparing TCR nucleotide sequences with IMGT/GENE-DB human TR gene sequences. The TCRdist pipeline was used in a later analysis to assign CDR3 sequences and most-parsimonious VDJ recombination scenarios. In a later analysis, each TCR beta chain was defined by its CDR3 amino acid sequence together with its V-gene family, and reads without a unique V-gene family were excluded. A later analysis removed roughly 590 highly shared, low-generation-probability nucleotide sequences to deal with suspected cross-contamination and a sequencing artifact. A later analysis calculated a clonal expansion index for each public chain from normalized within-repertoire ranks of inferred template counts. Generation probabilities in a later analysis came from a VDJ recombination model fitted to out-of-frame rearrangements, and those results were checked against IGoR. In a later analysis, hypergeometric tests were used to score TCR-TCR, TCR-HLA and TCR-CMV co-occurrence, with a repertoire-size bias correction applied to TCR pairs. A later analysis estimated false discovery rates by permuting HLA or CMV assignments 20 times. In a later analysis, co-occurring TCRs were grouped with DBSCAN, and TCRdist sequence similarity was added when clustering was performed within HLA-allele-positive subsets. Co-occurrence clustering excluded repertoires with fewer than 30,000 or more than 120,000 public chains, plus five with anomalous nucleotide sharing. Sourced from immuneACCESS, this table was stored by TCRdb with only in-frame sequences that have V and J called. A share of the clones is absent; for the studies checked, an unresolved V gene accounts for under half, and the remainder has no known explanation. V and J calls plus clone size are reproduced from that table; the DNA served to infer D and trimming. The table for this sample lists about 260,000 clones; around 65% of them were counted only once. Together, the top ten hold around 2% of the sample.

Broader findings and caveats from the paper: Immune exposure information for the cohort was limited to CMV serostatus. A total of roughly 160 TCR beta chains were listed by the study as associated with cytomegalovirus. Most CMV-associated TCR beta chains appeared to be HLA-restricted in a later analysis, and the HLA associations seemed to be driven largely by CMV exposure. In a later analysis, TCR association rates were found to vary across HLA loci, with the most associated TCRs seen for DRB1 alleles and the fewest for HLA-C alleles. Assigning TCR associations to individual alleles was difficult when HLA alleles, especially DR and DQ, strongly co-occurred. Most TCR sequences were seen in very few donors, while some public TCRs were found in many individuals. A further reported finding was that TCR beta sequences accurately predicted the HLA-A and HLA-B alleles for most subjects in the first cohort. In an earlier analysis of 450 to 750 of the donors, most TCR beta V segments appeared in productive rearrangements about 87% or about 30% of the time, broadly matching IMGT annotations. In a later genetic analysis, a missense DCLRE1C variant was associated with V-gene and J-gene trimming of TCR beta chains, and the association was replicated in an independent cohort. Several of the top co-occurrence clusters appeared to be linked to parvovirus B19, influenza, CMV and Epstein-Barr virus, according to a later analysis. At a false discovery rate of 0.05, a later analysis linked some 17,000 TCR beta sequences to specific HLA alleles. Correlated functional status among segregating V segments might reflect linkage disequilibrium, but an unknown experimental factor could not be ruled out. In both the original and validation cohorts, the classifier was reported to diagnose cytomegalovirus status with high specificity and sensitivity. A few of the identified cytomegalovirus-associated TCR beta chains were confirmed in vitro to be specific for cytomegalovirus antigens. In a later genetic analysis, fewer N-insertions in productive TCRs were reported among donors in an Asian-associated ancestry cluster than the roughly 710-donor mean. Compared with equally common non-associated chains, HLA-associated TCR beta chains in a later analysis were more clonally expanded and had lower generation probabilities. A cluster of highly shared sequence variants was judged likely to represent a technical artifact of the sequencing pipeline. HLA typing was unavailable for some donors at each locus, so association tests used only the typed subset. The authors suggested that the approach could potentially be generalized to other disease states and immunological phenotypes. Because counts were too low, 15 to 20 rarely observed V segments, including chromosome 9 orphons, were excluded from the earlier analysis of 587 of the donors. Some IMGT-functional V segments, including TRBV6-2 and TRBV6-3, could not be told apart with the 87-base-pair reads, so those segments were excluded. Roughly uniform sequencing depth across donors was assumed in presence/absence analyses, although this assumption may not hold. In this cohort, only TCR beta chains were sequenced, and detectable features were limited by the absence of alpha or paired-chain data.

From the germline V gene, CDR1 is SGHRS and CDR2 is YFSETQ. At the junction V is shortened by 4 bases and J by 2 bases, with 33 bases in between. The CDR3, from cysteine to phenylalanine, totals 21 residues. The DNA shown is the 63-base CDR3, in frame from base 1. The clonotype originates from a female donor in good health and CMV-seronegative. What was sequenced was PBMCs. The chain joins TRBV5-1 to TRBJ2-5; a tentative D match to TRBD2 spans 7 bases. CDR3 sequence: CASSPTGTSQGAGVGQETQYF. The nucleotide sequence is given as TGCGCCAGCAGCCCGACCGGGACATCCCAAGGGGCGGGAGTGGGACAAGAGACCCAGTACTTC.